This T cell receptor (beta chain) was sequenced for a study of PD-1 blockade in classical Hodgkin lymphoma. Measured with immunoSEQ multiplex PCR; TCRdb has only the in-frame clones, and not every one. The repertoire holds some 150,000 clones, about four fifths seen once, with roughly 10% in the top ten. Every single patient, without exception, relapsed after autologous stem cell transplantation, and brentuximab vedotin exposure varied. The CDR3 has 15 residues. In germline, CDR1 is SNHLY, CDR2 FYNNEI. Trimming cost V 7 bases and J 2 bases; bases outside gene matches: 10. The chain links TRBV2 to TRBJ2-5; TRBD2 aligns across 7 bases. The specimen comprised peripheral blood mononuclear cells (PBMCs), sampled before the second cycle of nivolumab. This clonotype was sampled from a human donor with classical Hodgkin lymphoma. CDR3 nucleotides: TGTGCCAGCATCTGGAACGGGGGGACGCAAGAGACCCAGTACTTC. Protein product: CASIWNGGTQETQYF.